The sequence of this T cell receptor (beta chain) was determined in a study of blood T cell repertoires in COVID-19. The assay was immunoSEQ multiplex PCR, and TCRdb's table has in-frame clones only and misses some. The sample records roughly 300,000 clones, around 86% being singletons. Looked up from germline, CDR1 is KGHSH and CDR2 is LQKENI. Trimming removed 0 bases at V and 5 bases at J, with 10 bases between. CDR3 length: 14 amino acids. The chain combines TRBV18 with TRBJ1-2; D not certain. This sequence originates from a woman aged 40 to 50 with acute COVID-19. Input material: PBMCs or T cells enriched from blood (not recorded which). The CDR3 region is CASSPPNREYGYTF. CDR3 sequence (DNA): TGTGCCAGCTCACCACCGAACAGAGAATATGGCTACACCTTC.